These T cell receptor beta chains were read from a single sample in a study of T and B cells in COVID-19 patients. TCRdb called the multiplex PCR reads again in MiXCR, with one record for every CDR3 protein. The data show approximately 5,100 distinct CDR3 sequences, around 27% seen once. Sequencing was performed on blood. These TCRs come from a human donor with active COVID-19. The CDR3 runs from the conserved cysteine through the conserved F or W. The D gene is left open where the match is weak. The size field is filled for only some rows; it gives once, few, many or a size class.

D gene | J gene | clone size | V gene | CDR3 DNA | CDR3 protein
NA | TRBJ1-5 | NA | TRBV6-4 | TGTGCCAGCAGTGAGGGGCATAGCAATCAGCCCCAGCATTTT | CASSEGHSNQPQHF
NA | TRBJ1-5 | NA | TRBV27 | TGTGCCAGCAAGGCAGGGTTCGATCAGCCCCAGCATTTT | CASKAGFDQPQHF
TRBD2 | TRBJ2-1 | few | TRBV6-2/TRBV6-3 | TGTGCCAGCAGTACCAGACTAGCGGACAACAATGAGCAGTTCTTC | CASSTRLADNNEQFF
TRBD1 | TRBJ2-7 | few | TRBV7-2 | TGTGCCAGCAGCTCCTTCGGGACAGCTAACTACGAGCAGTACTTC | CASSSFGTANYEQYF
NA | TRBJ2-3 | NA | TRBV12-3/TRBV12-4 | TGTGCCAGCAGCCACAAACAGGGAGGCGCCACAGATACGCAGTATTTT | CASSHKQGGATDTQYF
TRBD2 | TRBJ2-1 | NA | TRBV6-5 | TGTGCCAGCACACGGGGGGGAGAGAGTAATGAGCAGTTCTTC | CASTRGGESNEQFF
NA | TRBJ2-5 | medium-sized | TRBV6-5 | TGTGCCAGCAGTACCCCAGGGATGGGGACCCAGTACTTC | CASSTPGMGTQYF
TRBD1 | TRBJ1-5 | NA | TRBV6-2/TRBV6-3 | TGTGCCAGCAGTTCCGGTGGTGCCGGGACAGTAAATCAGCCCCAGCATTTT | CASSSGGAGTVNQPQHF
NA | TRBJ1-4 | few | TRBV12-3/TRBV12-4 | TGTGCCAGCAGTCCAGGCAGGTGGACGGGGCTTGAACTGTTTTTT | CASSPGRWTGLELFF
TRBD1 | TRBJ2-7 | medium-sized | TRBV27 | TGTGCCAGCAGTTCGCCGGGACAGGGGAGGTACGAGCAGTACTTC | CASSSPGQGRYEQYF
NA | TRBJ2-6 | NA | TRBV6-2/TRBV6-3 | TGTGCCAGCAGTTACTCAAGGGGTGGGGCCAACGTCCTGACTTTC | CASSYSRGGANVLTF
TRBD1 | TRBJ2-7 | few | TRBV4-2 | TGTGCCAGCACCCCGACAGGGAGCTCCTACGAGCAGTACTTC | CASTPTGSSYEQYF
TRBD1 | TRBJ1-1 | medium-sized | TRBV19 | TGTGCCAGTACCTTAGACAGGGCCACCCCTGAAGCTTTCTTT | CASTLDRATPEAFF
NA | TRBJ2-1 | medium-sized | TRBV6-5 | TGTGCCAGCAGTTACTCGACAGTGCCGTTCGGGGAGCAGTTCTTC | CASSYSTVPFGEQFF
NA | TRBJ1-4 | few | TRBV7-6 | TGTGCCAGCAGCTACGGGGACCAAAAACTGTTTTTT | CASSYGDQKLFF
TRBD1 | TRBJ2-1 | NA | TRBV5-1 | TGCGCCAGCAGCGTCCGACAGGGGGCCGCCTACAATGAGCAGTTCTTC | CASSVRQGAAYNEQFF
NA | TRBJ2-7 | NA | TRBV4-3 | TGCGCCAGCAGCCAATCTAGGGGCCACGAGCAGTACTTC | CASSQSRGHEQYF
TRBD1 | TRBJ2-5 | few | TRBV5-4 | TGTGCCAGCAGCTTGGGGGACAGGGTTGAGACCCAGTACTTC | CASSLGDRVETQYF
TRBD1 | TRBJ1-2 | NA | TRBV30 | TGTGCCTCGGGACAGGACCTTAACTATGGCTACACCTTC | CASGQDLNYGYTF
TRBD1 | TRBJ2-2 | NA | TRBV20-1 | TGCAGTGCGAGGGACAGGGGTACCGGGGAGCTGTTTTTT | CSARDRGTGELFF
NA | TRBJ2-3 | few | TRBV12-3/TRBV12-4 | TGTGCCAGCAGTTCACTAGACACAGATACGCAGTATTTT | CASSSLDTDTQYF
NA | TRBJ2-1 | few | TRBV12-3/TRBV12-4 | TGTGCCAGCAGTTTTGAATACAATGAGCAGTTCTTC | CASSFEYNEQFF
TRBD2 | TRBJ2-1 | few | TRBV7-6 | TGTGCCAGCAGCTTGAGTGCTAGCGGTTACAATGAGCAGTTCTTC | CASSLSASGYNEQFF
TRBD2 | TRBJ2-1 | NA | TRBV13 | TGTGCCAGCCGAGACCGGGAGGGGAATGAGCAGTTCTTC | CASRDREGNEQFF
NA | TRBJ2-7 | once | TRBV19 | TGTGCCAGTAGTATAAACAGGGCCAGCTACGAGCAGTACTTC | CASSINRASYEQYF
TRBD2 | TRBJ2-3 | NA | TRBV6-5 | TGTGCCAGCAGTTTCAGCGGGGGCAGCACAGATACGCAGTATTTT | CASSFSGGSTDTQYF
TRBD1 | TRBJ2-7 | NA | TRBV6-1 | TGTGCCAGCAGTGTATTCCCCGGGACAGGGAGCCTCGAGCAGTACTTC | CASSVFPGTGSLEQYF
TRBD1 | TRBJ2-3 | large | TRBV29-1 | TGCAGCGTTCAAGGCCTCGGACAGGGGGCGACAGATACGCAGTATTTT | CSVQGLGQGATDTQYF
NA | TRBJ2-7 | NA | TRBV13 | TGTGCCAGCAGCTTATCGGTCACCTACAAGCAGTACTTC | CASSLSVTYKQYF
TRBD1 | TRBJ1-2 | medium-sized | TRBV6-5 | TGTGCCAGCAGTTACGGGACAGGGCAAGGCTACACCTTC | CASSYGTGQGYTF
NA | TRBJ2-1 | NA | TRBV6-4 | TGTGTCAGCAGTCAGGAGGGACAGAATGAGCAGTTCTTC | CVSSQEGQNEQFF
TRBD1 | TRBJ2-5 | NA | TRBV5-1 | TGCGCCAGCAGGCCCGGGACAGGGGAAAAGACCCAGTACTTC | CASRPGTGEKTQYF
NA | TRBJ1-6 | medium-sized | TRBV7-6 | TGTGCCAGCAGCTTAAGCACGGGCCCGCTTCCTAATTCACCCCTCCACTTT | CASSLSTGPLPNSPLHF
TRBD2 | TRBJ2-3 | NA | TRBV19 | TGTGCCAGTAGTCGGACTAGCGGGGGGGCAGATACGCAGTATTTT | CASSRTSGGADTQYF
NA | TRBJ2-1 | few | TRBV13 | TGTGCCAGCAGCGTAGACTACAATGAGCAGTTCTTC | CASSVDYNEQFF
TRBD1 | TRBJ2-6 | medium-sized | TRBV13 | TGTGCCAGCAGCTTACAGGGGGTAGGGGCCAACGTCCTGACTTTC | CASSLQGVGANVLTF
TRBD2 | TRBJ2-1 | medium-sized | TRBV29-1 | TGCACAACTAGGGGGGGGGCGGGGGGAAATGAGCAGTTCTTC | CTTRGGAGGNEQFF
NA | TRBJ1-1 | NA | TRBV20-1 | TGCAGTGCTAGAGGCCCGACTGGGGTCGATTTCTTT | CSARGPTGVDFF
NA | TRBJ2-5 | few | TRBV14 | TGTGCCAGCAGCCCAGGGGGGGAGACCCAGTACTTC | CASSPGGETQYF
NA | TRBJ1-1 | NA | TRBV7-4 | TGTGCCAGCAGCTTGAACGGACTGAACACTGAAGCTTTCTTT | CASSLNGLNTEAFF
NA | TRBJ2-7 | medium-sized | TRBV10-3 | TGTGCCATCAGTGGGGGCGGGGAGCAGTACTTC | CAISGGGEQYF
TRBD2 | TRBJ2-5 | medium-sized | TRBV19 | TGTGCCAGTAGTTGGCTAGCGGGATCAGAGACCCAGTACTTC | CASSWLAGSETQYF
NA | TRBJ2-2 | large | TRBV29-1 | TGCAGCGTTTCGGTGAGTTCACGGAACACCGGGGAGCTGTTTTTT | CSVSVSSRNTGELFF
TRBD2 | TRBJ2-1 | once | TRBV15 | TGTGCCACCAGCAGGACTAGCGGCAACAATGAGCAGTTCTTC | CATSRTSGNNEQFF
NA | TRBJ2-3 | NA | TRBV10-2 | TGCGCCAGCACTAGCACAGATACGCAGTATTTT | CASTSTDTQYF